This T cell receptor (beta chain) was recorded in a study of cytotoxic CD8 clonotypes in ibrutinib-treated CLL listed by TCRdb under 2021. Background for the entire study: The cohort had eleven to twelve relapsed/refractory and some 15 treatment-naive patients; some 17 were IGHV unmutated. Partial responses were observed in about 25 patients and complete responses in 2; after a median follow-up of 68 months, remission was maintained in roughly 14 patients and progression was observed in approximately twelve. Samples at response were collected after a median of roughly twelve months of treatment, with a range of roughly 6 to 40 months. An average of around 250,000 productive templates and some 100,000 productive rearrangements was obtained per sample. Longitudinal samples were obtainable from 26 of the 86 participants in the trial. Cryopreserved peripheral blood mononuclear cells were collected before treatment, at response, and at either disease progression or sustained remission. The paper's findings and limits, for the study overall: At baseline, clonality was higher than in age-matched healthy donors and showed a strong correlation with circulating CD8+ T-cell counts. Clonality increased at ibrutinib response, stayed stable in sustained remission, and fell back toward baseline at progression. Public clonotypes were rare and either shrank or stayed stable during treatment, and the rise in clonality at ibrutinib response reflected expansion of private clonotypes. Sampling times were not matched between sustained-remission and progressing patients, and lymph node repertoires were not studied.

Around 1.8 micrograms of genomic DNA were extracted from cryopreserved PBMCs for TCR beta library preparation. High-throughput TCR beta sequencing was performed on longitudinal blood samples from CLL patients receiving ibrutinib monotherapy. The patients were enrolled in a single-center, open-label phase 2 trial of ibrutinib monotherapy. Each clonotype received, on average, roughly 9.6x coverage in deep resolution sequencing performed on a MiSeq, where the target depth lay between 1 in 1 million and 1 in 200,000 T cells. The immunoSEQ hsTCRB Kit was used to generate the TCR beta libraries. From the authors' description of their analysis: ImmunoSEQ Data Assistant and ImmunoSEQ Analyzer were used for data analysis, and V, D and J genes were assigned according to IMGT definitions. Clonality, with values ranging from 0 to 1, was calculated as one minus the normalized Shannon entropy of productive rearrangement frequencies. Only overrepresented clonotypes making up at least 0.05% of the repertoire of each patient were included in the public clonotype analysis. About a dozen age-matched healthy donor repertoires from immuneACCESS served as clonality controls. The source is immuneACCESS, and TCRdb retained only in-frame sequences with V and J called. Part of the clones is not carried over; for the studies checked, unresolved V genes explain less than half of this, and the remainder is unexplained. Clone size and the V and J calls come from that table; the DNA yielded D and trimming. The sample table shows some 24,000 clones, and about four fifths are seen once. Of the sample, approximately 10% falls within the top ten clones.

V has 4 bases trimmed and J has 0 bases trimmed; junction bases matching no gene number 16. The germline V gene encodes CDR1 SGHRS and CDR2 YFSETQ. Taken from cysteine to phenylalanine, the CDR3 has 19 residues. The sequence is cut down to CDR3 DNA, 57 bases in frame from base 1. With regard to this clone: The target of this receptor is not known. It has no much larger one-base neighbor in the sample; base qualities were not kept.

The sequence is built from TRBV5-1 and TRBJ2-4; 7 nucleotides in the junction match TRBD2. This clonotype was obtained from a human donor with chronic lymphocytic leukemia. The sequencing here drew on PBMCs, taken before ibrutinib treatment. The DNA is as follows: TGCGCCAGCAGCGCGGGCCTATCCCGACTAGCCGTAGCCAAAAACATTCAGTACTTC. Its protein product is CASSAGLSRLAVAKNIQYF. Reference TRBV5-1 and TRBJ2-4 proteins supply the regions before and after the CDR3; the full variable domain is: KAGVTQTPRYLIKTRGQQVTLSCSPISGHRSVSWYQQTPGQGLQFLFEYFSETQRNKGNFPGRFSGRQFSNSRSEMNVSTLELGDSALYLCASSAGLSRLAVAKNIQYFGAGTRLSVL.